The present T cell receptor beta chain was sequenced within a study of T cell repertoires in cytomegalovirus infection. At the level of the study: Shared public TCR beta signatures pointed to both CMV infection and a matching HLA type. Study-wide results and caveats: Carriers of CMV and the relevant HLA type were discriminated by public TCR beta frequency. Dominating the ex vivo response were TCR beta clonotypes that were CMV-specific and HLA-C-restricted.

Of note for this clonotype: The antigen remains undetermined.

Trimming removed 5 bases from V and 8 bases from J, with 18 bases in between. The CDR3 runs 14 residues. CDR1 and CDR2 from the germline V gene are MNHEY and SVGEGT. TCRdb reprocessed the reads via MiXCR and lists one record per CDR3 protein. The profile shows hundreds of thousands of distinct CDR3 sequences, 24% of them singletons. The chain combines TRBV6-2 or TRBV6-3 with TRBJ1-2; D is ambiguous. Sequenced input: CD8+ T cells from PBMCs. This TCR came from a human donor in good health (CMV status not recorded). Some clones in this sample may be carry-over from other donors' samples. The CDR3 protein is CASSKSGQIDGYTF. CDR3 DNA sequence: TGTGCCAGCAGTAAATCCGGGCAAATAGACGGCTACACCTTC.